A selection of T cell receptor beta chains follows, all from one sample in a study of blood T cell repertoires in COVID-19. Sequencing used immunoSEQ multiplex PCR; TCRdb keeps in-frame clones, though not all of them. Of roughly 120,000 clones listed, about 80% are singletons. Source material: peripheral blood. The receptors here all came from a man aged 70-80 years with active or convalescent COVID-19. Both conserved end residues are trimmed from each CDR3. The order of the fields is V gene, CDR3 protein.

v_gene: TRBV24-1; CDR3aa: ATSRGTSGKYTQY
v_gene: TRBV27; CDR3aa: ASKSGMATGELF
v_gene: TRBV15; CDR3aa: ATSRAQRPNEKLF
v_gene: TRBV28; CDR3aa: ASSSSGFNYGYT
v_gene: TRBV20-1; CDR3aa: SASRGGDLETQY
v_gene: TRBV7-3; CDR3aa: ASSSPVPGGRWAPYEQY
v_gene: TRBV29-1; CDR3aa: SVGASGGSDTQY
v_gene: TRBV4-1; CDR3aa: ASSQKDRGQF
v_gene: TRBV19; CDR3aa: ASSSLQNSNQPQH
v_gene: TRBV27; CDR3aa: ASSRQGFTALH
v_gene: TRBV4-2; CDR3aa: ASSQEGTYGYT
v_gene: TRBV2; CDR3aa: ASSPRAGPSYEQY
v_gene: TRBV11-2; CDR3aa: ASSLGSYEQY
v_gene: TRBV11-2; CDR3aa: ASSLYRGSSYNEQF
v_gene: TRBV4-2; CDR3aa: ASSQGDRGDLDTQY
v_gene: TRBV12-5; CDR3aa: ASGLEQGPTNYGYT
v_gene: TRBV5-4; CDR3aa: ASSAAGVVYNEQF
v_gene: TRBV11-2; CDR3aa: ASSLGGGYGNQPQH
v_gene: TRBV7-9; CDR3aa: ASSKKRDNYSPLH
v_gene: TRBV5-4; CDR3aa: ASSLQTTNEKLF
v_gene: TRBV5-4; CDR3aa: ASSPGQSNYGYT
v_gene: TRBV3-1/TRBV3-2; CDR3aa: ASGDRATNEKLF
v_gene: TRBV15; CDR3aa: ATSDPGQEPLNYGYT
v_gene: TRBV2; CDR3aa: ASRPGQVNSPLH
v_gene: TRBV6-5; CDR3aa: ASRAGGGGYT
v_gene: TRBV12-3/TRBV12-4; CDR3aa: ASSPQYVAEAF
v_gene: TRBV7-2; CDR3aa: ASRPFGSNTEAF
v_gene: TRBV2; CDR3aa: ASSELGQSNQPQH
v_gene: TRBV3-1/TRBV3-2; CDR3aa: ASSQDIRQMGITCEPQH
v_gene: TRBV7-2; CDR3aa: ASRRGTSGDTQY
v_gene: TRBV29-1; CDR3aa: SVESSGYTEAF
v_gene: TRBV5-4; CDR3aa: ASSVGGRIYEQY
v_gene: TRBV11-2; CDR3aa: ASSLGTGGTYNEQF
v_gene: TRBV19; CDR3aa: ASSPDRGQGSTEAF
v_gene: TRBV7-9; CDR3aa: ASSFFGRAGTGELF
v_gene: TRBV5-1; CDR3aa: ASSLGRGLVENTIY
v_gene: TRBV7-8; CDR3aa: ASSLDTGAGYGYT
v_gene: TRBV9; CDR3aa: ASSPPTEISYGYT
v_gene: TRBV19; CDR3aa: ATSEGRRGNEQF
v_gene: TRBV29-1; CDR3aa: SVDRTGSLEQY
v_gene: TRBV4-3; CDR3aa: ASSPTAGGTQY
v_gene: TRBV7-2; CDR3aa: ASSLVAGGGNEQY
v_gene: TRBV28; CDR3aa: ASTVQGRNYGYT
v_gene: TRBV9; CDR3aa: ASSDGTGLYSTGNTIY
v_gene: TRBV5-1; CDR3aa: ASSLEGGTGNTIY
v_gene: TRBV11-2; CDR3aa: ASSRGTGVGGYT
v_gene: TRBV11-2; CDR3aa: ASSLARLAGLHEQY
v_gene: TRBV9; CDR3aa: ASSKSGGPLNTEAF
v_gene: TRBV4-3; CDR3aa: ASSQAAGGYNEQF
v_gene: TRBV3-1/TRBV3-2; CDR3aa: ASSQGGGLAF
v_gene: TRBV15; CDR3aa: ATSRVWDTDQPQH
v_gene: TRBV7-8; CDR3aa: ASSLVRGEGYT